Following are 7 T cell receptor beta chains from one sample sequenced in a study of vaccination effects on CD4 cells after COVID-19. Ahead of sequencing, the ViraFEST assay grew antigen-specific CD4+ T cells using viral peptide pools. Culturing for roughly 10 days preceded CD4+ T cell isolation. Absence of prior SARS-CoV-2 infection characterized the vaccine recipients, who showed negative nucleocapsid antibodies. Their antigen targets remain unknown. Generated by immunoSEQ multiplex PCR, the TCRdb table keeps only in-frame clones and is missing some. The data contain under 55,000 clones, about four fifths of them singletons. Sample: CD4+ T cells from PBMCs cultured with HCoV-OC43 spike peptides, taken before COVID-19 vaccination. Stated subset: HCoV-OC43 spike overlapping peptide pool stimulation. The receptors were gathered from a human donor who received a COVID-19 vaccine.

The chain employs TRBV5-1 and TRBJ2-1; D possibly matches TRBD1 or TRBD2 (5 bases each). V lost 0 bases, J lost 1 base, and 20 bases lay in between. Germline CDR1 is SGHRS and CDR2 is YFSETQ. There are 19 residues in the CDR3. The CDR3 bases are TGCGCCAGCAGCTTGGGTGCCGGGACCAGAGGAAAGTCCTACAATGAGCAGTTCTTC. It codes for CASSLGAGTRGKSYNEQFF.

CDR3: CASGKAGTGGTEAFF. CDR3 in DNA: TGTGCCAGCGGAAAAGCTGGGACAGGGGGGACTGAAGCTTTCTTT. V gene TRBV28 combines with J gene TRBJ1-1; 11 bases agree with TRBD1. After removal of 8 bases from V and 5 bases from J, the junction contained 10 bases not matched to a gene. Looked up from germline, CDR1 is MDHEN and CDR2 is SYDVKM. The CDR3 contains 15 residues.

The gene calls are TRBV5-1 and TRBJ1-4; 9 bases are a match to TRBD1. The CDR3 sequence is 15 residues long. Germline V gene data show CDR1 as SGHRS and CDR2 as YFSETQ. Trimming removed 0 bases from V and 7 bases from J; junction bases left unmatched: 4. The DNA of the CDR3 is TGCGCCAGCAGCTTGGCCGGGACAGGGTCTGAAAAACTGTTTTTT. The encoded protein is CASSLAGTGSEKLFF.

The DNA of the CDR3 is TGCGCCAGCAGCCAAGTTCCCGACACCAAGAACACTGAAGCTTTCTTT. Protein sequence: CASSQVPDTKNTEAFF. The V gene is TRBV4-1, the J gene TRBJ1-1; D is unclear. Trimming pared 1 base from V and 1 base from J, leaving 13 bases between. The germline CDR1 and CDR2 sequences are MGHRA and YSYEKL. CDR3 length equals 16 residues.

The chain links TRBV5-1 to TRBJ2-5, with D unclear. Trimming pared 1 base from V and 1 base from J, leaving 8 bases between. The length of the CDR3 is 14 residues. Germline assignment: CDR1 SGHRS and CDR2 YFSETQ. CDR3 in DNA: TGCGCCAGCAGCTTGTCACCGTCCCAAGAGACCCAGTACTTC. Amino acids: CASSLSPSQETQYF.

The genes are TRBV7-3 and TRBJ2-3, with D perhaps TRBD1 (6 bases). Germline loops: CDR1 SGHTA, CDR2 FQGTGA. With 2 bases removed from V and 3 bases from J, the gap between germline ends came to 24 bases. This CDR3 spans 19 amino acids. As DNA, the CDR3 is TGTGCCAGCAGCTTACGGGCCCCCTTACAGGGCGTTGGAACAGATACGCAGTATTTT. Translation gives CASSLRAPLQGVGTDTQYF.

The gene calls are TRBV6-5 and TRBJ2-7; D gene ambiguous. V was trimmed by 0 bases and J by 0 bases, leaving 6 bases between them. The germline V gene has CDR1 MNHEY and CDR2 SVGAGI. The CDR3 sequence is 14 residues long. This CDR3 is CASSYSAGSYEQYV. CDR3 coding DNA: TGTGCCAGCAGTTACTCGGCAGGCTCCTACGAGCAGTACGTC.